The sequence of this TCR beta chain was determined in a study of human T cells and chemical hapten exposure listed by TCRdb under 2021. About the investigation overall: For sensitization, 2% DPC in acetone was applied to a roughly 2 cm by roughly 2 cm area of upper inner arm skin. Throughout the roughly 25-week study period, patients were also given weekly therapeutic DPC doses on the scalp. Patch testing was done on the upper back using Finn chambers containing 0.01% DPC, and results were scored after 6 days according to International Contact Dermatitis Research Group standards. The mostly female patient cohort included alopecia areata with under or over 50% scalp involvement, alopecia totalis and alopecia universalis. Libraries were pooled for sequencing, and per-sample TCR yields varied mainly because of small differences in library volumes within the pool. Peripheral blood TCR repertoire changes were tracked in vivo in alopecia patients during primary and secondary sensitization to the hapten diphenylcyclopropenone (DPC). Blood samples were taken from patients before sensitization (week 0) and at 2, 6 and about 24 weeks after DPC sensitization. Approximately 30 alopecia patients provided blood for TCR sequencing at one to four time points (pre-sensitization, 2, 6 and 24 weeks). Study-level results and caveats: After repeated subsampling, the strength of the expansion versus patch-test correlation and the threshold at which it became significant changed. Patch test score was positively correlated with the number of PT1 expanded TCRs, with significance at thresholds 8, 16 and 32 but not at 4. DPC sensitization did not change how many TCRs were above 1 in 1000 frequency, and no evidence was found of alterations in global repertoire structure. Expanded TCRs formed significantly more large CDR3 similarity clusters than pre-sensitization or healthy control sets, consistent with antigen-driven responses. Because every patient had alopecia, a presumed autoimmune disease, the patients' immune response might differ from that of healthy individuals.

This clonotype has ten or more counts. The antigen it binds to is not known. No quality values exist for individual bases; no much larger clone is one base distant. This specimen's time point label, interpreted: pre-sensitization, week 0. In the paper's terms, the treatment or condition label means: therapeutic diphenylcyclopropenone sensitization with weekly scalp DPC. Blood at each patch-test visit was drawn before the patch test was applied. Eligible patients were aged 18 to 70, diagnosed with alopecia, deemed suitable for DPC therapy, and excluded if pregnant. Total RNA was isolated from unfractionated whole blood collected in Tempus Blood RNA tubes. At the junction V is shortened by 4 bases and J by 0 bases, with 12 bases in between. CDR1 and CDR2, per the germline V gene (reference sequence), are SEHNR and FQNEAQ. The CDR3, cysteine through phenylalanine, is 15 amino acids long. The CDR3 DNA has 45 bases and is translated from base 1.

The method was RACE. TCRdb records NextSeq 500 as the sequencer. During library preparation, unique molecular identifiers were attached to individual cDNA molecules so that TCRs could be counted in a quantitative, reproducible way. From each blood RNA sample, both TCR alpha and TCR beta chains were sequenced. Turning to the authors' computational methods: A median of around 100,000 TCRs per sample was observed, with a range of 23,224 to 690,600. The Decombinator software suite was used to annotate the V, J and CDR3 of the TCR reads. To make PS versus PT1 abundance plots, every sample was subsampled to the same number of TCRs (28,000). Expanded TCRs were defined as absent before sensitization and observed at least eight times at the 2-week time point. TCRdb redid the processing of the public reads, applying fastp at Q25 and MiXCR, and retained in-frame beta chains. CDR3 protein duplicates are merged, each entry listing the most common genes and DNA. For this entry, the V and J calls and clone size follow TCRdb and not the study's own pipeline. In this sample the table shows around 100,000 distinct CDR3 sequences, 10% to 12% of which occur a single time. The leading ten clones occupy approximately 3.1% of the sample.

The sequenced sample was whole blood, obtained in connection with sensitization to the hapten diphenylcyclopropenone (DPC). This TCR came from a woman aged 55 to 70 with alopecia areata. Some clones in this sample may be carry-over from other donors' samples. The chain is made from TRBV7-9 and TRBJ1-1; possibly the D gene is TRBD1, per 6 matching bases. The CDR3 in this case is CASSSDSRMNTEAFF. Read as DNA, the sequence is TGTGCCAGCAGCTCGGACAGCCGGATGAACACTGAAGCTTTCTTT.